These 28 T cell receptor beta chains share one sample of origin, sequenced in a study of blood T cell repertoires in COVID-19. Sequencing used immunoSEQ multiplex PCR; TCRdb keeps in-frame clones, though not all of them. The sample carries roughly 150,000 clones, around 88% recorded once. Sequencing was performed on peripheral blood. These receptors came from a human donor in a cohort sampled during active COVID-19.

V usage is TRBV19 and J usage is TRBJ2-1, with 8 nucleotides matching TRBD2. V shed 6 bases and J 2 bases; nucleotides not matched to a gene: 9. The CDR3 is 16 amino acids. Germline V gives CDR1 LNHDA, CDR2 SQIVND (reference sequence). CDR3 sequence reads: CASSIPGGDPYNEQFF. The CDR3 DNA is TGTGCCAGTAGCATTCCCGGGGGGGACCCCTACAATGAGCAGTTCTTC.

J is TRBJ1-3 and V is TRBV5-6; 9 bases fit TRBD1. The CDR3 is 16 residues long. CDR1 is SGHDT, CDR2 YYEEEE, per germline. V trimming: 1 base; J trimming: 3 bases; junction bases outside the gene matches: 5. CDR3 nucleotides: TGTGCCAGCAGCTTGTCACAGGGGGCGGGTGGAAACACCATATATTTT. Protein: CASSLSQGAGGNTIYF.

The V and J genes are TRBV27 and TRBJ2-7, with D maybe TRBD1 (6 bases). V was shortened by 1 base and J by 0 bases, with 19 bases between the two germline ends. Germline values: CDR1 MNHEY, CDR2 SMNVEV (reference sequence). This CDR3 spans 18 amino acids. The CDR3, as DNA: TGTGCCAGCAGTTTATTACCTAGCAGGGGAAGGAGCTCCTACGAGCAGTACTTC. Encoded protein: CASSLLPSRGRSSYEQYF.

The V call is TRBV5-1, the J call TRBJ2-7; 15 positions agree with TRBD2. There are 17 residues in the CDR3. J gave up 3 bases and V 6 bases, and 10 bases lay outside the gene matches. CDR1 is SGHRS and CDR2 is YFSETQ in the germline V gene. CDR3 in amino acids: CASTAGTSGRTIYEQYF. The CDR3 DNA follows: TGCGCCAGCACCGCTGGGACTAGCGGGAGGACGATCTACGAGCAGTACTTC.

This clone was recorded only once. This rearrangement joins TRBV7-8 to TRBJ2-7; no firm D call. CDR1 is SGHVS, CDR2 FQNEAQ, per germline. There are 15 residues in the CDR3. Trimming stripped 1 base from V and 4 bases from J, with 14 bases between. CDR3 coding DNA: TGTGCCAGCAGCTTAGTTGGTGATCCTAAATACGAGCAGTACTTC. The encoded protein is CASSLVGDPKYEQYF.

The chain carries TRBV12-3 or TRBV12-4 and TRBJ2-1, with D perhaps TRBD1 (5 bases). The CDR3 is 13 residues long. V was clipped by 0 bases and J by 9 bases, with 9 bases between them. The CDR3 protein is CASSLALRGEQFF. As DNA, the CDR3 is TGTGCCAGCAGTTTAGCGCTAAGGGGTGAGCAGTTCTTC.

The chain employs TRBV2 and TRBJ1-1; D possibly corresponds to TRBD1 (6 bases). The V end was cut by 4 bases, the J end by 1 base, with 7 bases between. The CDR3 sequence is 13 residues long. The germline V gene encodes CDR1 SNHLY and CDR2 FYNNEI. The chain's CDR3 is CASSVQGNTEAFF. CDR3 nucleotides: TGTGCCAGCAGTGTACAGGGGAACACTGAAGCTTTCTTT.

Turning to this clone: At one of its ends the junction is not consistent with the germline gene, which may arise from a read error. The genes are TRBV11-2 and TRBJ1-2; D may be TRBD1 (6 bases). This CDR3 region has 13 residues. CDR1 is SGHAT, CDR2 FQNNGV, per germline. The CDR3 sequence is CASSVRDTVSLDF. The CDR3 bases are TGTGCCAGCAGCGTCCGGGACACCGTTTCCCTAGACTTC.

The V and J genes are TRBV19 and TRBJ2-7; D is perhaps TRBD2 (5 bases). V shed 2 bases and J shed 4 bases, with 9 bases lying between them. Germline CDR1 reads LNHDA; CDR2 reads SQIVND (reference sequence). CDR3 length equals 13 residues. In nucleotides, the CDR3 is TGTGCCAGTAGTATATCTACTAGTTACGAGCAGTACTTC. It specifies CASSISTSYEQYF.

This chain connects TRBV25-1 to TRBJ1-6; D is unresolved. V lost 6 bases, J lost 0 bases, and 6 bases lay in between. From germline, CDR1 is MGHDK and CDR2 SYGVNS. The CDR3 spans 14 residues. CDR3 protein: CASRISSYNSPLHF. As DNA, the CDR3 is TGTGCCAGCAGGATCAGCTCCTATAATTCACCCCTCCACTTT.

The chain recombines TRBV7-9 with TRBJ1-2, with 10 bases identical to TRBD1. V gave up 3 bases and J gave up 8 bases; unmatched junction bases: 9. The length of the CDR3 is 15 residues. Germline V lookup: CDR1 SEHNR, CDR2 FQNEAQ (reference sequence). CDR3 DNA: TGTGCCAGCAGCTTCCTGTCCGGGACAGGGGACGGCTACACCTTC. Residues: CASSFLSGTGDGYTF.

Written as DNA, the CDR3 is TGTGCCAGCAGCTTAGCGAAGGGGACTAGCACAGATACGCAGTATTTT. Residues: CASSLAKGTSTDTQYF. V is TRBV7-2 and J is TRBJ2-3; a weak D match, TRBD2 (6 bases). CDR1 and CDR2 from the germline V gene are SGHTA and FQGNSA. The V gene lost 0 bases and the J gene lost 0 bases, with 10 bases spanning the gap. CDR3 length: 16 residues. Filled out from reference TRBV7-2 and TRBJ2-3, the complete variable domain reads GAGVSQSPSNKVTEKGKDVELRCDPISGHTALYWYRQSLGQGLEFLIYFQGNSAPDKSGLPSDRFSAERTGGSVSTLTIQRTQQEDSAVYLCASSLAKGTSTDTQYFGPGTRLTVL.

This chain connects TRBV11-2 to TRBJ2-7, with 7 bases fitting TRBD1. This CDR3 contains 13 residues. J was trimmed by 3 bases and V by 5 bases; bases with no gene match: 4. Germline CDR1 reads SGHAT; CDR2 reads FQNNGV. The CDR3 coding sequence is TGTGCCAGCAGCATTGACAGGGACTACGAGCAGTACTTC. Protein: CASSIDRDYEQYF.

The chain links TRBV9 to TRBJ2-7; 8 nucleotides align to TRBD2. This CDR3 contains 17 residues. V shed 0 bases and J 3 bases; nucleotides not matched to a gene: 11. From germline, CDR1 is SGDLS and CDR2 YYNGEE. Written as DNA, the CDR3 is TGTGCCAGCAGCGTAGGTCCAGGCCCGGGGGGGAACTACGAGCAGTACTTC. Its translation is CASSVGPGPGGNYEQYF.

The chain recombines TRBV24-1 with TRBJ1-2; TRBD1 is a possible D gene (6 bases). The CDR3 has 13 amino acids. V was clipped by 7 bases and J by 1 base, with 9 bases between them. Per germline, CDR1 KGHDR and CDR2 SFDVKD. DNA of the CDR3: TGTGCCACCAGGGACAGAATTAACTATGGCTACACCTTC. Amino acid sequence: CATRDRINYGYTF.

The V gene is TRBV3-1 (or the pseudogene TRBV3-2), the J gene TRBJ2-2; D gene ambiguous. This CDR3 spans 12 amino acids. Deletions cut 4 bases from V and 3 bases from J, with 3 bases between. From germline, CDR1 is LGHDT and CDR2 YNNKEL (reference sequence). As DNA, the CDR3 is TGTGCCAGCAGCCTCGACACCGGGGAGCTGTTTTTT. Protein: CASSLDTGELFF.

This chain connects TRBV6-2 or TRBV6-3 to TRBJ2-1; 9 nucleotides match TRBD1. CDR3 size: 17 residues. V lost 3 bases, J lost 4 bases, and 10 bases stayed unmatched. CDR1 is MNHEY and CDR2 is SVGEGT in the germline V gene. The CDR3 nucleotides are TGTGCCAGCAGTTATGGGACAGGGCAATCACTTTACAATGAGCAGTTCTTC. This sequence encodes CASSYGTGQSLYNEQFF.

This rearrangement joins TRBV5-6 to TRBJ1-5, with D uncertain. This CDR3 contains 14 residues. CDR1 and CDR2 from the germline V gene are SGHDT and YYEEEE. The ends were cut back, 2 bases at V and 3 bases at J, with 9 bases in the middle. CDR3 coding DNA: TGTGCCAGCAGCTTCAGCGGATTCAATCAGCCCCAGCATTTT. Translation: CASSFSGFNQPQHF.

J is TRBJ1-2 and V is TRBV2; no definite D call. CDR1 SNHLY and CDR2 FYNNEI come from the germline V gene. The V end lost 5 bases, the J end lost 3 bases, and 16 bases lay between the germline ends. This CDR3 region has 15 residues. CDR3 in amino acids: CASSRQEGWYYGYTF. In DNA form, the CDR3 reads TGTGCCAGCAGTCGCCAGGAGGGTTGGTACTATGGCTACACCTTC. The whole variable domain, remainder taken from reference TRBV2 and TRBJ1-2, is EPEVTQTPSHQVTQMGQEVILRCVPISNHLYFYWYRQILGQKVEFLVSFYNNEISEKSEIFDDQFSVERPDGSNFTLKIRSTKLEDSAMYFCASSRQEGWYYGYTFGSGTRLTVV.

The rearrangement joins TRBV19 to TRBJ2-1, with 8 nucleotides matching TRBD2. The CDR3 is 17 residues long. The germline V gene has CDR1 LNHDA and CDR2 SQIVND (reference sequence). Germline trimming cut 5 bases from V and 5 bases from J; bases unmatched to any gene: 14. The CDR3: CASSPWDGGGPNNEQFF. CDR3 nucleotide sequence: TGTGCCAGTAGTCCCTGGGATGGCGGGGGGCCAAACAATGAGCAGTTCTTC.

CDR3 loop: CASTPHGESGEQYF. The CDR3, as DNA: TGTGCCAGCACGCCTCACGGGGAAAGTGGCGAGCAGTACTTC. The chain links TRBV28 to TRBJ2-7; D possibly corresponds to TRBD2 (5 bases). Trimming stripped 7 bases from V and 6 bases from J, with 19 bases between. Per the germline V gene, CDR1 is MDHEN and CDR2 is SYDVKM. The CDR3 is 14 residues long.

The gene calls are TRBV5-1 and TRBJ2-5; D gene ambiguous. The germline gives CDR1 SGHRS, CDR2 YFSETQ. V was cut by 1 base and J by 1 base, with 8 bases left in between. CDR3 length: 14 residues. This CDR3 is CASSLMVSQETQYF. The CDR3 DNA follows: TGCGCCAGCAGCTTGATGGTCAGCCAAGAGACCCAGTACTTC.

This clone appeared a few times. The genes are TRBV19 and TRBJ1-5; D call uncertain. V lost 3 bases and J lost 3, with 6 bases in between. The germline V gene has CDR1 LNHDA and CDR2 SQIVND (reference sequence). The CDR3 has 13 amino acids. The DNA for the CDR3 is TGTGCCAGTAGTATGCGGGACAATCAGCCCCAGCATTTT. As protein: CASSMRDNQPQHF.

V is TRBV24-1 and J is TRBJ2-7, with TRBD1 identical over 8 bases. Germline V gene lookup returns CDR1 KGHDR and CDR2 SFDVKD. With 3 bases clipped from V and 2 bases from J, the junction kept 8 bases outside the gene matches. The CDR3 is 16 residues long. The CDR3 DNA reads TGTGCCACCAGTGATCCCGCCGGGACAGGCCCCTACGAGCAGTACTTC. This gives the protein CATSDPAGTGPYEQYF.

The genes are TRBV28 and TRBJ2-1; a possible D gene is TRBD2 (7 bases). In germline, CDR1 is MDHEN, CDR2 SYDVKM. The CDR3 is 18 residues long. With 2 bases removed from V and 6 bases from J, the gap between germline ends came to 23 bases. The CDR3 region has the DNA TGTGCCAGCAGTTTAGCTCTATCCGGGGGGCCCCCCATCAATGAGCAGTTCTTC. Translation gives CASSLALSGGPPINEQFF.

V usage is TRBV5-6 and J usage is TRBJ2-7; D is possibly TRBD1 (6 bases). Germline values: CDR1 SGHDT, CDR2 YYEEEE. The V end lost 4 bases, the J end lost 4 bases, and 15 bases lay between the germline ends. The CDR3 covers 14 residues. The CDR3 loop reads CASSPPSGAYEQYF. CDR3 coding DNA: TGTGCCAGCAGCCCACCTTCAGGGGCGTACGAGCAGTACTTC. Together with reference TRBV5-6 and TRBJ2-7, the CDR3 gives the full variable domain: DAGVTQSPTHLIKTRGQQVTLRCSPKSGHDTVSWYQQALGQGPQFIFQYYEEEERQRGNFPDRFSGHQFPNYSSELNVNALLLGDSALYLCASSPPSGAYEQYFGPGTRLTVT.

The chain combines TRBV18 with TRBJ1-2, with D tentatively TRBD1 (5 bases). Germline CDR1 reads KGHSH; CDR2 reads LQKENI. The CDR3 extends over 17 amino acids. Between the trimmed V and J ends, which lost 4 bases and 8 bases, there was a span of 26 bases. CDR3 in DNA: TGTGCCAGCTCACGTTATCCCCTGCGGGACGCATTAGAAGGCTACACCTTC. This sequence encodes CASSRYPLRDALEGYTF.

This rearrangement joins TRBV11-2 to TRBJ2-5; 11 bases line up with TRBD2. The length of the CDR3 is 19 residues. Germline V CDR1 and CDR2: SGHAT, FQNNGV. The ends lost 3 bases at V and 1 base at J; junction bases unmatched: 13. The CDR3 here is CASSFRASGGFWTQETQYF. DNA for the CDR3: TGTGCCAGCAGCTTCCGGGCTAGCGGGGGGTTTTGGACCCAAGAGACCCAGTACTTC.